Below are 14 T cell receptor beta chains sequenced from a single sample in a study of human T cells and chemical hapten exposure. Time point in this sample: pre-sensitization, week 0. Regarding treatment: therapeutic diphenylcyclopropenone sensitization with weekly scalp DPC. TCRdb analysed the RACE reads with MiXCR anew, one entry per CDR3 protein. This sample yields around 120,000 distinct CDR3 sequences, of which roughly 13% are seen a single time; around 2.8% belongs to the top ten. The material was whole blood, obtained in connection with sensitization to the hapten diphenylcyclopropenone (DPC). Receptor source: a woman aged 18 to 35 with alopecia areata. Some clones in this sample may be carry-over from other donors' samples.

As to this clonotype: Since a much larger clone is just one base distant, this may be a read error. The chain uses TRBV11-2 and TRBJ1-2, with D unresolved. CDR3 size: 13 residues. The germline CDR1 and CDR2 sequences are SGHAT and FQNNGV. V was cut by 2 bases and J by 8 bases, with 12 bases left in between. The CDR3 here is CASSLSYSLGYTF. Written as DNA, the CDR3 is TGTGCCAGCAGCTTATCGTACAGCTTGGGCTACACCTTC.

This clonotype was detected ten times or more. The chain is built from TRBV20-1 and TRBJ1-1; D is ambiguous. Germline V lookup: CDR1 DFQATT, CDR2 SNEGSKA (reference sequence). The CDR3 is made up of 13 amino acids. The V end was cut by 6 bases, the J end by 6 bases, with 17 bases between. CDR3 residues: CSARSGLRPEAFF. The CDR3 bases are TGCAGTGCCAGATCGGGGTTACGGCCTGAAGCTTTCTTT.

This clonotype was detected a few times. The rearrangement links TRBV28 to TRBJ2-7, with D possibly being TRBD1 (5 bases). CDR1 is MDHEN and CDR2 is SYDVKM in the germline V gene. V gave up 4 bases and J gave up 7 bases, with 14 bases separating them. The CDR3 covers 13 residues. CDR3 nucleotide sequence: TGTGCCAGCAGTTCGGCAGGGTTCGGAGAGCAGTACTTC. It is translated as CASSSAGFGEQYF.

This clonotype was counted between two and nine times. The chain is built from TRBV12-3 or TRBV12-4 and TRBJ2-1; perhaps TRBD1 as D (7 bases). Between the trimmed V and J ends, which lost 3 bases and 5 bases, there was a span of 14 bases. This CDR3 is 15 amino acids long. CDR3 sequence reads: CASSLGQGGNNEQFF. The DNA of the CDR3 is TGTGCCAGCAGTTTGGGCCAGGGGGGTAACAATGAGCAGTTCTTC.

The sample holds many counts of this clonotype. The CDR3 DNA sequence: TGTGCCAGCAGCTTAACGTCTGGGGATAGAGGACCCCTCCACTTT. Translation: CASSLTSGDRGPLHF. The V call is TRBV7-3, the J call TRBJ1-6, with D unresolved. The CDR3 is 15 amino acids. Germline V gene lookup returns CDR1 SGHTA and CDR2 FQGTGA. V was cut by 0 bases and J by 12 bases, with 15 bases left in between.

The sample holds a few counts of this clonotype. The CDR3 protein is CASGGVLGNQPQHF. The CDR3 DNA is TGTGCCAGCGGAGGGGTTTTGGGCAATCAGCCCCAGCATTTT. The chain couples TRBV6-1 to TRBJ1-5; perhaps TRBD1 as D (5 bases). Germline lookup yields CDR1 MNHNS and CDR2 SASEGT. Trimming shortened V by 8 bases and J by 2 bases, and 13 bases separated the two germline ends. The CDR3 is made up of 14 amino acids.

Ten or more counts support this clonotype. The V and J genes are TRBV11-2 and TRBJ1-1; D might be TRBD1 (6 bases). The CDR3 runs to 14 residues. Trimming shortened V by 2 bases and J by 1 base, and 8 bases separated the two germline ends. Looked up from germline, CDR1 is SGHAT and CDR2 is FQNNGV. In DNA form, the CDR3 reads TGTGCCAGCAGCTTACGGACAGCGAACACTGAAGCTTTCTTT. Amino acid sequence: CASSLRTANTEAFF.

This clonotype was seen a handful of times. The chain couples TRBV11-3 to TRBJ2-1; unclear D gene. Between the trimmed V and J ends, which lost 1 base and 9 bases, there was a span of 13 bases. Per germline, CDR1 SGHNT and CDR2 YENEEA. CDR3 length: 14 residues. CDR3 in amino acids: CASSLGIETSEQFF. CDR3 DNA sequence: TGTGCCAGCAGCTTAGGAATAGAGACATCTGAGCAGTTCTTC.

This clonotype was seen a handful of times. The chain uses TRBV29-1 and TRBJ1-3; 10 nucleotides agree with TRBD1. The CDR3 loop spans 17 amino acids. The J segment lost 0 bases and the V segment lost 6 bases, leaving 11 bases of the junction unmatched. CDR1 and CDR2 (germline): SQVTM, ANQGSEA. This chain's CDR3 is CSVQWDRGSSSGNTIYF. The CDR3 coding sequence is TGCAGCGTGCAGTGGGACAGGGGCTCCTCCTCTGGAAACACCATATATTTT.

The rearrangement joins TRBV4-2 to TRBJ1-5, with D possibly TRBD1 on 5 matching bases. Germline V gene sequence: CDR1 LGHNA, CDR2 YNFKEQ. The CDR3 totals 17 residues. V was trimmed by 0 bases and J by 0 bases, leaving 12 bases between them. CDR3 residues: CASSQDGRAYSNQPQHF. In DNA form, the CDR3 reads TGTGCCAGCAGCCAAGATGGCAGGGCATATAGCAATCAGCCCCAGCATTTT.

This clonotype was counted a few times. The DNA for the CDR3 is TGTGCCAGCAGCTCTCGGGTAGGGCCCCAGAGCTCTGGAAACACCATATATTTT. Translating gives CASSSRVGPQSSGNTIYF. This chain connects TRBV13 to TRBJ1-3; D is ambiguous. Per germline, CDR1 PRHDT and CDR2 FYEKMQ (reference sequence). The CDR3 length is 18 residues. Trimming cost V 4 bases and J 0 bases, with 19 bases left between them.

The J gene is TRBJ1-2, the V gene TRBV20-1, with 7 bases fitting TRBD1. The CDR3 has 12 amino acids. Per germline, CDR1 DFQATT and CDR2 SNEGSKA (reference sequence). With V trimmed by 4 bases and J by 8 bases, 7 bases remained unmatched. CDR3 bases: TGCAGTGCTAAGCGGGACAGCTTGGGCTACACCTTC. This translates into CSAKRDSLGYTF.

The chain has TRBV10-3 and TRBJ2-1; D is undetermined. Germline CDR1 ENHRY, CDR2 SYGVKD. The V end lost 7 bases, the J end lost 5 bases, and 21 bases lay between the germline ends. There are 16 residues in the CDR3. The CDR3 here is CAIKAFSGLQDNEQFF. DNA of the CDR3: TGTGCCATCAAGGCTTTTTCCGGGCTCCAAGACAATGAGCAGTTCTTC.

The rearrangement uses TRBV7-6 and TRBJ2-3; 9 bases are shared with TRBD2. With 5 bases clipped from V and 8 bases from J, the junction kept 2 bases outside the gene matches. Germline loops: CDR1 SGHVS, CDR2 FNYEAQ. This CDR3 is 12 amino acids long. The CDR3 nucleotides are TGTGCCAGCAGCATACTAGCGGGTACGCAGTATTTT. It specifies CASSILAGTQYF.